This T cell receptor beta chain was captured in a study of identical twins. Findings and limits, study-wide: With abundant cord blood beta clonotypes, insertions were fewer; memory repertoires showed no such pattern. Beta out-of-frame sequences showed weaker excess sharing between twins.

Only healthy Caucasians were included as donors. A template switching step contributed a universal primer site, while unique molecular identifiers were present in the cDNA. TCRdb reprocessed the 5' RACE reads via MiXCR and lists one record per CDR3 protein. The top ten clones hold about 0.54% of a sample with around 500,000 distinct CDR3 sequences, 13% to 15% of them seen once. Germline V lookup: CDR1 SQVTM, CDR2 ANQGSEA. V was cut by 6 bases and J by 0 bases, with 14 bases left in between. The CDR3 is 15 residues long. This clonotype was observed a handful of times. Antigen: not known. These data also featured in a second study, about yellow fever vaccine responses in identical twins.

The sample was CD4+ T cells sorted from blood. This sequence joins TRBV29-1 and TRBJ2-2; D gene uncertain. The receptor comes from a young woman in good health. CDR3 sequence reads: CSVLPVKTNTGELFF. DNA for the CDR3: TGCAGCGTCCTACCGGTCAAGACGAACACCGGGGAGCTGTTTTTT.